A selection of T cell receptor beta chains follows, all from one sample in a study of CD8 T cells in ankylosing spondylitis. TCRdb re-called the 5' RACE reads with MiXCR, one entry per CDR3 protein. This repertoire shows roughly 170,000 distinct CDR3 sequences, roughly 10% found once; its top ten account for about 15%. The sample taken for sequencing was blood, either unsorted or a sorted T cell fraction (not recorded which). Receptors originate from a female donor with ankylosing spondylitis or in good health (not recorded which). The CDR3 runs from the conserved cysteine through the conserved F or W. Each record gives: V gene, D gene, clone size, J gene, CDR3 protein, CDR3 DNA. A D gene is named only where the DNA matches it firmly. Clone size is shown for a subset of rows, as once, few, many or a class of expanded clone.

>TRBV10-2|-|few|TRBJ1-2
CASSEQVGGYTF
TGCGCCAGCAGTGAGCAAGTAGGTGGCTACACCTTC
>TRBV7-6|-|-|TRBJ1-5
CASSLGQGERQPQHF
TGTGCCAGCAGCTTAGGGCAGGGAGAGCGTCAGCCCCAGCATTTT
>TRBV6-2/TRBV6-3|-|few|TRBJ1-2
CASSYFLRPNYGYTF
TGTGCCAGCAGTTACTTCCTTCGGCCCAACTATGGCTACACCTTC
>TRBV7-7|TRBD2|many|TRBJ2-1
CASSLGSGGGDEQFF
TGTGCCAGCAGCTTAGGCAGCGGGGGGGGGGATGAGCAGTTCTTC
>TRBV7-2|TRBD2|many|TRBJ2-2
CASSLAWTSGLTGELFF
TGTGCCAGCAGCTTAGCCTGGACTAGCGGGCTCACCGGGGAGCTGTTTTTT
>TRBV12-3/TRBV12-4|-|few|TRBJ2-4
CASSLAAEAKNIQYF
TGTGCCAGCAGTTTAGCGGCGGAAGCCAAAAACATTCAGTACTTC
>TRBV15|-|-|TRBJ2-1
CATRPYAGSVEQFF
TGTGCCACCAGACCCTACGCCGGATCGGTTGAGCAGTTCTTC
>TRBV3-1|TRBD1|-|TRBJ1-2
CASSQAAGGFYGYTF
TGTGCCAGCAGCCAAGCGGCAGGGGGCTTCTATGGCTACACCTTC
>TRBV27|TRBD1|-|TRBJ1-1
CASSLSTGGNTEAFF
TGTGCCAGCAGTTTATCGACAGGGGGGAACACTGAAGCTTTCTTT
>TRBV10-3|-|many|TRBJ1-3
CAISEARGRSGNTIYF
TGTGCCATCAGTGAGGCCAGGGGACGCTCTGGAAACACCATATATTTT
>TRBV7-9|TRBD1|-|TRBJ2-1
CASSLGSRGLGEQFF
TGTGCCAGCAGCTTAGGGAGCAGGGGGTTAGGTGAGCAGTTCTTC
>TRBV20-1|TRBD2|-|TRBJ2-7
CSARRRPGLVPFEQYF
TGCAGTGCTAGACGCCGACCGGGACTAGTCCCCTTCGAGCAGTACTTC
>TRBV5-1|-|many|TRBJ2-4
CASSPGTTAKNIQYF
TGCGCCAGCAGCCCGGGGACAACAGCCAAAAACATTCAGTACTTC
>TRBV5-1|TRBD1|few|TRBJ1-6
CASSSAGQGGQLALHF
TGCGCCAGCAGCTCGGCCGGACAGGGGGGGCAATTGGCCCTCCACTTT
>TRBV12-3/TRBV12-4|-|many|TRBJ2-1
CASSSPNSYEQFF
TGTGCCAGCAGTTCCCCCAACTCATATGAGCAGTTCTTC
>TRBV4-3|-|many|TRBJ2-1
CASSQDGEARIDEQFF
TGCGCCAGCAGCCAAGATGGGGAGGCCCGAATCGATGAGCAGTTCTTC
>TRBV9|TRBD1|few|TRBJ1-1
CASSVGDSPTYTEAFF
TGTGCCAGCAGCGTAGGGGACAGTCCGACCTACACTGAAGCTTTCTTT
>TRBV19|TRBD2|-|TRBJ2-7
CASSINPAGSGPDYEQYF
TGTGCCAGTAGTATTAACCCAGCGGGATCAGGACCCGACTACGAGCAGTACTTC
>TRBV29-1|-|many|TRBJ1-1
CSVVALDTEAFF
TGCAGCGTTGTGGCGTTAGACACTGAAGCTTTCTTT
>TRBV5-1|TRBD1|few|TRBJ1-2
CASSLVGTGLDGYTF
TGCGCCAGCAGCTTGGTGGGGACAGGGCTAGACGGCTACACCTTC
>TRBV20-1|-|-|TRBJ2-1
CSARDQERNEQFF
TGCAGTGCTAGAGATCAAGAGCGCAATGAGCAGTTCTTC
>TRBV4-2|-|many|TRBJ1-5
CASSQDEGVQPQHF
TGTGCCAGCAGCCAAGATGAGGGGGTTCAGCCCCAGCATTTT
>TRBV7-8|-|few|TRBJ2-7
CASSFRTRYEQYF
TGTGCCAGCAGCTTTAGGACGCGCTACGAGCAGTACTTC
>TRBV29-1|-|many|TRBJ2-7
CSVKAGTHYEQYF
TGCAGCGTAAAGGCCGGGACCCACTACGAGCAGTACTTC
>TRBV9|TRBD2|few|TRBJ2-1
CASSTSGRYNEQFF
TGTGCCAGCAGCACTAGCGGGAGGTACAATGAGCAGTTCTTC
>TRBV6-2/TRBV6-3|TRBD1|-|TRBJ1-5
CASDRAGGGQPQHF
TGTGCCAGCGACAGGGCAGGGGGCGGTCAGCCCCAGCATTTT
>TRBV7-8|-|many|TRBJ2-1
CASSLLGEPRDEQFF
TGTGCCAGCAGCTTATTGGGGGAGCCCCGCGATGAGCAGTTCTTC
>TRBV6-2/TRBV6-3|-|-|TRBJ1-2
CASASFNYGYTF
TGTGCCAGCGCGTCCTTCAACTATGGCTACACCTTC
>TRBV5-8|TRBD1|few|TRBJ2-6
CASSRQGWSGANVLTF
TGTGCCAGCTCTAGACAGGGGTGGTCTGGGGCCAACGTCCTGACTTTC
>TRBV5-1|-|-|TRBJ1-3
CASSSKDGFSGNTIYF
TGCGCCAGCAGCTCAAAGGACGGATTCTCTGGAAACACCATATATTTT
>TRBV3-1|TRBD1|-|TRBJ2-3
CASSPTGVPDTQYF
TGTGCCAGCAGCCCAACAGGGGTTCCAGATACGCAGTATTTT
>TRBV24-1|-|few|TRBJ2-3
CATSRKAHTDTQYF
TGTGCCACCAGTCGGAAAGCCCACACAGATACGCAGTATTTT
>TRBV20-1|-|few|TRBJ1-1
CSASPGKNTEAFF
TGCAGTGCTAGTCCAGGAAAGAACACTGAAGCTTTCTTT